The 5 T cell receptor beta chains in this list originate from one sample, sequenced in a study of T cell repertoires in cytomegalovirus infection. A single record per CDR3 protein comes from TCRdb applying MiXCR to the reads. The repertoire consists of tens of thousands of distinct CDR3 sequences, with roughly 20% occurring once and the leading ten covering 60% to 65%. These TCRs are of unknown antigen specificity. Sample: CD8+ T cells from cultured PBMCs, taken from culture after CMV antigen stimulation. These receptors came from a human donor in good health (CMV status not recorded). Some clones in this sample may be carry-over from other donors' samples.

This rearrangement joins TRBV7-2 to TRBJ1-4; a weak D match, TRBD1 (6 bases). CDR1 is SGHTA, CDR2 FQGNSA, per germline. This CDR3 comprises 16 residues. V gave up 4 bases and J gave up 7 bases, with 19 bases separating them. The CDR3 sequence: CASSSAGGIRAEKLFF. The CDR3 DNA reads TGTGCCAGCAGCTCCGCCGGGGGCATCAGGGCTGAAAAACTGTTTTTT.

V gene TRBV11-2 combines with J gene TRBJ2-7; 14 bases match TRBD2. CDR3 size: 18 residues. Germline V gene lookup returns CDR1 SGHAT and CDR2 FQNNGV. Losses at the gene ends were 5 bases for V and 3 bases for J; bases not matched to a gene: 12. CDR3 loop: CASSPGTSGSGPGYEQYF. The CDR3 nucleotides are TGTGCCAGCAGCCCAGGGACTAGCGGGAGTGGTCCAGGCTACGAGCAGTACTTC. The variable domain in full, completed from reference TRBV11-2 and TRBJ2-7, reads EAGVAQSPRYKIIEKRQSVAFWCNPISGHATLYWYQQILGQGPKLLIQFQNNGVVDDSQLPKDRFSAERLKGVDSTLKIQPAKLEDSAVYLCASSPGTSGSGPGYEQYFGPGTRLTVT.

This clonotype was detected only a few times. V gene TRBV2 combines with J gene TRBJ1-6, with unresolved D. Germline loops: CDR1 SNHLY, CDR2 FYNNEI. Trimming shortened V by 2 bases and J by 5 bases, and 10 bases separated the two germline ends. The CDR3 runs to 15 residues. DNA of the CDR3: TGTGCCAGCAGTGAATCTAGGGATAATAATTCACCCCTCCACTTT. As protein: CASSESRDNNSPLHF.

This clonotype was recorded a few times. The genes are TRBV6-5 and TRBJ2-7; 7 nucleotides align to TRBD1. V was pared by 2 bases and J by 1 base, with 5 bases of the junction left unmatched. This CDR3 has 15 amino acids. Germline loops: CDR1 MNHEY, CDR2 SVGAGI. Here the CDR3 reads CASSYTSGGSYEQYF. In nucleotides, the CDR3 is TGTGCCAGCAGTTACACGTCAGGGGGTTCCTACGAGCAGTACTTC.

The rearrangement joins TRBV12-3 or TRBV12-4 to TRBJ1-2; D unclear. Trimming pared 2 bases from V and 3 bases from J, leaving 10 bases between. The CDR3 covers 14 residues. The CDR3 DNA sequence: TGTGCCAGCAGTTTATATCTTGAGGACTATGGCTACACCTTC. As protein: CASSLYLEDYGYTF.